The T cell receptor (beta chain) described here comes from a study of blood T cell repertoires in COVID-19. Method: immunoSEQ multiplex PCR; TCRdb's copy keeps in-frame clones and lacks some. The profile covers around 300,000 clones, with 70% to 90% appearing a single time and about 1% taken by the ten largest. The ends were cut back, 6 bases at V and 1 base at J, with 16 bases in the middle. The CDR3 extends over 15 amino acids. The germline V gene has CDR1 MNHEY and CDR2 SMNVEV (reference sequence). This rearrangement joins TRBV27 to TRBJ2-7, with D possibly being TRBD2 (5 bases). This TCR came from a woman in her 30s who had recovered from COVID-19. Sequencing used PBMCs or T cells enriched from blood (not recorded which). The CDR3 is CASSRRTGKSYEQYF. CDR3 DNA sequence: TGTGCCAGCAGCCGACGGACCGGGAAATCCTACGAGCAGTACTTC.